The count of the clone carrying this TCR beta chain is one. The antigen is not known. These data are taken from a study of CD8+CD57+ T cells in acquired aplastic anemia. Background on the study: Sorted cells (CD4+ and CD8+) yielded DNA amounts that averaged about 3.1 ug. The study's findings and limits: Between patients and controls, around 31 CD8+ CDR3 sequences were found in common.

The germline V gene has CDR1 MGHDK and CDR2 SYGVNS. The V segment lost 4 bases and the J segment 6 bases; nucleotides outside the gene matches: 7. This CDR3 has 14 amino acids. Profiles of TCR beta VDJ and CDR3 were generated from a genomic DNA template. MiXCR was run by TCRdb on the reads, yielding one entry per CDR3 protein. The table includes 200,000 or so distinct CDR3 sequences, 65% detected once. The sequenced patients had an expansion of CD8+CD57+ cells seen by flow cytometry. The receptor was derived from a human donor with aplastic anemia. Material: sorted CD4+, CD8+, or CD8+CD57+ T cells (not recorded which) from PBMCs. V and J are TRBV25-1 and TRBJ2-7; 9 bases match TRBD1. The CDR3 region is CASSGQGDSGEQYF. In nucleotides, the CDR3 is TGTGCCAGCAGTGGACAGGGGGATTCGGGCGAGCAGTACTTC.